This T cell receptor (beta chain) was found in a study of blood T cell repertoires in COVID-19. Study in general: Sites across the United States, Italy and Spain contributed samples from acute and convalescent COVID-19. Sources were T cells, B-cell-depleted T cells, or PBMCs; the material itself was cDNA or gDNA.

As originally analysed: The assay estimated nucleated cells by amplifying reference gene primers. Method: immunoSEQ multiplex PCR; TCRdb's copy keeps in-frame clones and lacks some. For V, J and clone size, that table is used; D and trimming come from the DNA. The data show under 250,000 clones, more than 70% seen once. The germline V gene has CDR1 LNHDA and CDR2 SQIVND (reference sequence). The trim removed 4 bases at V and 0 bases at J, leaving 5 bases unmatched. The CDR3 loop spans 15 amino acids. The receptor's source is a man aged 35 to 55 with active or convalescent COVID-19. The chain carries TRBV19 and TRBJ1-2; 7 bases fit TRBD1. The sequenced material came from peripheral blood. CDR3 nucleotides: TGTGCCAGTAGTACTTCCGGGACAGCTAACTATGGCTACACCTTC. This encodes CASSTSGTANYGYTF.